Below, one TCR beta chain is given with its context. Antigen unknown. This sample was included in a study of early stage breast cancer tumors. Study details: Samples were sequenced at around 10-fold average coverage. Overall study results and limits: Enriched TCRB sequences shared across patients were mostly commonly generated sequences.

This CDR3 region has 13 residues. Trimming removed 4 bases from V and 6 bases from J, with 12 bases in between. In germline, CDR1 is MNHNS, CDR2 SASEGT. Method: immunoSEQ multiplex PCR; TCRdb's copy keeps in-frame clones and lacks some. Of about 5,500 clones listed, approximately 70% are singletons. V is TRBV6-1 and J is TRBJ1-2; TRBD1 is a possible D gene (6 bases). Sequencing was performed on normal breast tissue next to the tumor. This receptor was taken from a person between 55 and 70 years old with breast cancer. CDR3 bases: TGTGCCAGCAGTGGCAGGACAGTGGATGGCTACACCTTC. Translated: CASSGRTVDGYTF.